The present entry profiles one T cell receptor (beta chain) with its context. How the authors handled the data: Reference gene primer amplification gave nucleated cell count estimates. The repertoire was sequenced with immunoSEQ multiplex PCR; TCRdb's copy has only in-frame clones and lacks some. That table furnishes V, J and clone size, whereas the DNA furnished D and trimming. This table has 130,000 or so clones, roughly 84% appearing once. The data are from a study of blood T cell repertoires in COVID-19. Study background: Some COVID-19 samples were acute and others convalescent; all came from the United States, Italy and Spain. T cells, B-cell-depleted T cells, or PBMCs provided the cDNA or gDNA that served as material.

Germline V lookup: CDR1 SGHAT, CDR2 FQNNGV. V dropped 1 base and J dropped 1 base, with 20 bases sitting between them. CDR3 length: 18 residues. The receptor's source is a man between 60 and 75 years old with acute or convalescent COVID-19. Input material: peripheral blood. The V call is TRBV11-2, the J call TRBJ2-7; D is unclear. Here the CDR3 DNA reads TGTGCCAGCAGCTTAGTGCGGTTCGTGACGGGTTCTTCCTACGAGCAGTACTTC. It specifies CASSLVRFVTGSSYEQYF.